Following are 29 T cell receptor beta chains from one sample sequenced in a study of blood T cell repertoires in COVID-19. The protocol was immunoSEQ multiplex PCR, while the TCRdb copy is restricted to in-frame clones and leaves out a portion. This sample has approximately 280,000 clones, with roughly 83% found just once. Sequencing used peripheral blood. The receptors were gathered from a human donor with COVID-19, enrolled during active disease. The donor label of this sample is uncertain.

The V gene is TRBV6-5, the J gene TRBJ2-3; D not certain. V was pared by 2 bases and J by 3 bases, with 9 bases between. This CDR3 is 14 amino acids long. Per germline, CDR1 MNHEY and CDR2 SVGAGI. CDR3 nucleotides: TGTGCCAGCAGTTACCCCCCCCCGACAGATACGCAGTATTTT. Encoded protein: CASSYPPPTDTQYF.

The chain links TRBV2 to TRBJ1-4; a weak D match, TRBD1 (6 bases). The CDR3 runs 12 residues. V lost 6 bases to trimming and J lost 11 bases, with 13 bases between them. The germline CDR1 and CDR2 sequences are SNHLY and FYNNEI. DNA for the CDR3: TGTGCCAGCAGGGAATTACAGGGTAAACTGTTTTTT. It is translated as CASRELQGKLFF.

The chain has TRBV11-2 and TRBJ1-1; 9 positions agree with TRBD1. The CDR3 length is 18 residues. The V and J ends lost 5 bases and 0 bases, in that order; junction bases with no gene match: 13. The germline gives CDR1 SGHAT, CDR2 FQNNGV. The CDR3 DNA is TGTGCCAGCAGCCCACCCCGGACAGGGGCTACGATGAACACTGAAGCTTTCTTT. This codes for CASSPPRTGATMNTEAFF.

The CDR3 region is CASSVVSQGGNEQFF. CDR3 nucleotide sequence: TGTGCCAGCAGCGTAGTTAGCCAGGGGGGAAATGAGCAGTTCTTC. The chain recombines TRBV9 with TRBJ2-1, with D possibly matching TRBD1 (7 bases). V was cut by 0 bases and J by 7 bases, with 14 bases left in between. Germline V CDR1 and CDR2: SGDLS, YYNGEE. The CDR3 contains 15 residues.

This rearrangement joins TRBV10-3 to TRBJ1-2; 7 bases fit TRBD1. V was clipped by 0 bases and J by 6 bases; unmatched bases: 7. Germline V gene sequence: CDR1 ENHRY, CDR2 SYGVKD. There are 15 residues in the CDR3. This chain's CDR3 is CAISESPRDSNGYTF. The CDR3 region has the DNA TGTGCCATCAGTGAGTCGCCCCGGGACAGTAATGGCTACACCTTC.

The chain recombines TRBV5-1 with TRBJ2-4; D possibly corresponds to TRBD1 (6 bases). The length of the CDR3 is 17 residues. V lost 6 bases and J lost 1, with 20 bases in between. Germline assignment: CDR1 SGHRS and CDR2 YFSETQ. CDR3 nucleotides: TGCGCCAGCACCCGAGTAGCAGGGGCAGGGGCCAAAAACATTCAGTACTTC. Its protein is CASTRVAGAGAKNIQYF.

This chain uses TRBV9 with TRBJ2-1; TRBD2 might be the D (7 bases). The CDR3 totals 13 residues. CDR1 and CDR2 from the germline V gene are SGDLS and YYNGEE. V lost 0 bases and J 8 bases, leaving 9 bases between the germline ends. CDR3 in DNA: TGTGCCAGCAGCGTAGGAGGGGGGGATGAGCAGTTCTTC. As protein: CASSVGGGDEQFF.

V usage is TRBV6-5 and J usage is TRBJ2-7, with 11 bases identical to TRBD2. The CDR3 has 15 amino acids. The J segment lost 2 bases and the V segment lost 2 bases, leaving 2 bases of the junction unmatched. Per the germline V gene, CDR1 is MNHEY and CDR2 is SVGAGI. The DNA of the CDR3 is TGTGCCAGCAGTTACCTTAGCGGGAGGGCCTACGAGCAGTACTTC. This encodes CASSYLSGRAYEQYF.

V is TRBV19 and J is TRBJ2-1; a possible D gene is TRBD2 (5 bases). V lost 5 bases and J lost 3, with 17 bases in between. The CDR3 covers 16 residues. CDR1 and CDR2 (germline): LNHDA, SQIVND (reference sequence). The CDR3 is CASSPFEGAIYNEQFF. CDR3 DNA: TGTGCCAGTAGTCCCTTTGAGGGAGCTATCTACAATGAGCAGTTCTTC. Full variable domain (missing parts from reference TRBV19 and TRBJ2-1): DGGITQSPKYLFRKEGQNVTLSCEQNLNHDAMYWYRQDPGQGLRLIYYSQIVNDFQKGDIAEGYSVSREKKESFPLTVTSAQKNPTAFYLCASSPFEGAIYNEQFFGPGTRLTVL.

The chain uses TRBV5-4 and TRBJ1-1; 7 nucleotides align to TRBD1. The CDR3 is made up of 15 amino acids. After removal of 4 bases from V and 6 bases from J, the junction contained 12 bases not matched to a gene. Germline lookup yields CDR1 SGHNT and CDR2 YYREEE (reference sequence). The CDR3 here is CASSRRDSGGAEAFF. The CDR3 region has the DNA TGTGCCAGCAGCCGCCGGGACAGCGGTGGAGCTGAAGCTTTCTTT.

This chain links TRBV29-1 with TRBJ1-2; D is undetermined. The CDR3 covers 11 residues. The germline V gene encodes CDR1 SQVTM and CDR2 ANQGSEA. Trimming left V 4 bases short and J 8 bases short, with 11 bases between. The CDR3 reads CSVGRERGYTF. CDR3 bases: TGCAGCGTTGGGAGGGAGCGAGGCTACACCTTC.

The rearrangement uses TRBV5-4 and TRBJ2-6; perhaps TRBD2 as D (7 bases). The CDR3 loop spans 16 amino acids. V lost 2 bases and J 6 bases, leaving 15 bases between the germline ends. Germline V gene lookup returns CDR1 SGHNT and CDR2 YYREEE (reference sequence). The CDR3 DNA follows: TGTGCCAGCAGCTTTTTTCGGGGGGCTGAGGCCAACGTCCTGACTTTC. Protein sequence: CASSFFRGAEANVLTF.

This chain connects TRBV9 to TRBJ2-1; D is ambiguous. Germline CDR1 SGDLS, CDR2 YYNGEE. V dropped 2 bases and J dropped 8 bases, with 8 bases sitting between them. The CDR3 sequence is 12 residues long. In DNA, the CDR3 is TGTGCCAGCAGCGTTGGAGTCGATGAGCAGTTCTTC. Protein product: CASSVGVDEQFF.

The chain has TRBV27 and TRBJ2-1; 7 positions match TRBD2. V was clipped by 6 bases and J by 3 bases; unmatched bases: 8. Germline-derived CDR1 and CDR2 are MNHEY and SMNVEV (reference sequence). The CDR3 has 15 amino acids. In DNA, the CDR3 is TGTGCCAGCAGGCCCGGGACTAACATCTACAATGAGCAGTTCTTC. Translation gives CASRPGTNIYNEQFF.

This rearrangement joins TRBV28 to TRBJ1-2; tentative D call: TRBD1 (6 bases). The germline gives CDR1 MDHEN, CDR2 SYDVKM. Deletions cut 1 base from V and 8 bases from J, with 14 bases between. The CDR3 is 14 amino acids. The CDR3 here is CASSLSGPGGGYTF. CDR3 coding DNA: TGTGCCAGCAGTTTATCGGGACCGGGGGGCGGCTACACCTTC.

The chain uses TRBV5-1 and TRBJ2-5; 7 bases map to TRBD1. Germline-derived CDR1 and CDR2 are SGHRS and YFSETQ. V shed 0 bases, J shed 4 bases, and the junction held 9 bases outside the gene matches. The CDR3 runs to 16 residues. The CDR3 sequence is CASSLEAGGWVETQYF. The CDR3 DNA reads as TGCGCCAGCAGCTTGGAGGCAGGGGGTTGGGTAGAGACCCAGTACTTC.

This clone appeared once. This chain links TRBV19 with TRBJ1-6; 7 bases match TRBD1. Germline-derived CDR1 and CDR2 are LNHDA and SQIVND (reference sequence). With V trimmed by 3 bases and J by 8 bases, 10 bases remained unmatched. The CDR3 runs to 16 residues. The CDR3 region has the DNA TGTGCCAGTAGTATCCAGGGGACAGCAAACGATTCACCCCTCCACTTT. Translating gives CASSIQGTANDSPLHF.

This chain connects TRBV6-5 to TRBJ1-2; 10 nucleotides match TRBD1. The CDR3 extends over 14 amino acids. V lost 4 bases and J lost 5; bases outside the gene matches: 4. Germline lookup yields CDR1 MNHEY and CDR2 SVGAGI. The CDR3 DNA sequence: TGTGCCAGCAGTTCAGGACAGGGGGGATATGGCTACACCTTC. Protein product: CASSSGQGGYGYTF.

The CDR3 spells CASSVETDHEQFF. CDR3 DNA: TGTGCCAGCAGCGTCGAGACAGACCATGAGCAGTTCTTC. This chain connects TRBV2 to TRBJ2-1, with D tentatively TRBD1 (5 bases). Trimming removed 6 bases from V and 8 bases from J, with 14 bases in between. Germline V gives CDR1 SNHLY, CDR2 FYNNEI. The CDR3 contains 13 residues.

The chain is built from TRBV5-1 and TRBJ2-5; 9 bases fit TRBD1. The CDR3 is 14 residues long. V was pared by 2 bases and J by 6 bases, with 5 bases of the junction left unmatched. Germline lookup yields CDR1 SGHRS and CDR2 YFSETQ. CDR3: CASSFDRGGKTQYF. CDR3 bases: TGCGCCAGCAGCTTCGACAGGGGGGGCAAGACCCAGTACTTC.

The chain carries TRBV29-1 and TRBJ1-2; perhaps TRBD1 as D (6 bases). Between the trimmed V and J ends, which lost 3 bases and 8 bases, there was a span of 19 bases. The CDR3 is made up of 14 amino acids. CDR1 SQVTM and CDR2 ANQGSEA come from the germline V gene. The CDR3 nucleotides are TGCAGCGTTGACATAGCTGGACAGTCACTCGGCTACACCTTC. This sequence encodes CSVDIAGQSLGYTF.

This clone was counted once. This chain joins TRBV28 and TRBJ2-7, with TRBD2 matching 13 bases. In germline, CDR1 is MDHEN, CDR2 SYDVKM. The CDR3 spans 15 residues. The V gene end was trimmed by 7 bases and the J gene end by 9 bases; junction bases not matched to a gene: 12. The CDR3 reads CASTPTSGRVVGQYF. DNA for the CDR3: TGTGCCAGCACCCCTACTAGCGGGAGGGTCGTCGGGCAGTACTTC.

The chain uses TRBV7-2 and TRBJ2-3; D gene uncertain. Trimming shortened V by 4 bases and J by 0 bases, and 5 bases separated the two germline ends. CDR1 SGHTA and CDR2 FQGNSA come from the germline V gene. The CDR3 consists of 13 residues. The CDR3, as DNA: TGTGCCAGCAGCTCCCCGAGCACAGATACGCAGTATTTT. Its protein product is CASSSPSTDTQYF.

V is TRBV19 and J is TRBJ1-1, with TRBD1 as a possible D gene (6 bases). The CDR3 extends over 15 amino acids. V was clipped by 6 bases and J by 5 bases, with 19 bases between them. Per germline, CDR1 LNHDA and CDR2 SQIVND (reference sequence). The CDR3 DNA reads as TGTGCCAGTAGAGGAGGGGGGGCTGCGGGAACTGAAGCTTTCTTT. Protein product: CASRGGGAAGTEAFF.

This clone was seen a few times. The chain employs TRBV7-9 and TRBJ1-1; the D is unclear. The CDR3 is 15 residues long. Trimming removed 1 base at V and 0 bases at J, with 9 bases between. Germline V lookup: CDR1 SEHNR, CDR2 FQNEAQ (reference sequence). Written as DNA, the CDR3 is TGTGCCAGCAGCTTAGAACGGGAACTGAACACTGAAGCTTTCTTT. It is translated as CASSLERELNTEAFF.

This rearrangement joins TRBV28 to TRBJ2-2, with a tentative D call TRBD2 (5 bases). The V end was cut by 5 bases, the J end by 5 bases, with 15 bases between. The germline V gene encodes CDR1 MDHEN and CDR2 SYDVKM. The CDR3 is made up of 15 amino acids. The DNA for the CDR3 is TGTGCCAGCAGTCTCGGGGAGTGGTTGACCGGGGAGCTGTTTTTT. Translating it yields CASSLGEWLTGELFF. Combining the CDR3 with reference TRBV28 and TRBJ2-2 gives the whole variable domain DVKVTQSSRYLVKRTGEKVFLECVQDMDHENMFWYRQDPGLGLRLIYFSYDVKMKEKGDIPEGYSVSREKKERFSLILESASTNQTSMYLCASSLGEWLTGELFFGEGSRLTVL.

This chain connects TRBV7-3 to TRBJ1-1; TRBD1 might be the D (6 bases). Germline V lookup: CDR1 SGHTA, CDR2 FQGTGA. V was trimmed by 1 base and J by 2 bases, leaving 14 bases between them. The CDR3 is 16 amino acids. CDR3 protein: CASSLNPQGTNTEAFF. The DNA of the CDR3 is TGTGCCAGCAGCTTAAATCCACAGGGTACAAACACTGAAGCTTTCTTT.

This sequence joins TRBV5-6 and TRBJ2-7, with D possibly TRBD1 on 6 matching bases. There are 14 residues in the CDR3. Germline-derived CDR1 and CDR2 are SGHDT and YYEEEE. Deletions cut 4 bases from V and 4 bases from J, with 15 bases between. The CDR3, as DNA: TGTGCCAGCAGCCCCGGGACAAGCTGGTACGAGCAGTACTTC. Protein: CASSPGTSWYEQYF.

This chain connects TRBV29-1 to TRBJ2-2; 9 bases are shared with TRBD2. The germline gives CDR1 SQVTM, CDR2 ANQGSEA. This CDR3 comprises 16 residues. V shed 0 bases, J shed 2 bases, and the junction held 4 bases outside the gene matches. The CDR3 here is CSVEDLTSGNTGELFF. The CDR3 DNA reads as TGCAGCGTTGAAGATCTGACTAGCGGTAACACCGGGGAGCTGTTTTTT.